This T cell receptor beta chain was found in a study of OX40 agonist ivuxolimab in advanced cancers. The CDR3 length is 15 residues. Germline-derived CDR1 and CDR2 are MGHDK and SYGVNS. V was clipped by 1 base and J by 5 bases, with 14 bases between them. Study-wide points: Clonal expansion was seen in CD4+ and CD8+ blood T cells by week 6 at 0.1 to 3.0 mg/kg.

Regarding this clone: Its antigen is as yet unknown.

Sequencing used immunoSEQ multiplex PCR; TCRdb keeps in-frame clones, though not all of them. The table records fewer than 9,000 clones, around 75% of them present only once. Material: CD4+ or CD8+ T cells sorted from blood, obtained in a trial of the OX40 agonist ivuxolimab. This chain connects TRBV25-1 to TRBJ1-2; no clear D. This sequence originates from an adult with an advanced solid tumor such as melanoma, head and neck, liver or kidney cancer. As DNA, the CDR3 is TGTGCCAGCAGTGAATTGGTAGGCGGTTTTTATGGCTACACCTTC. Translated, it gives CASSELVGGFYGYTF.